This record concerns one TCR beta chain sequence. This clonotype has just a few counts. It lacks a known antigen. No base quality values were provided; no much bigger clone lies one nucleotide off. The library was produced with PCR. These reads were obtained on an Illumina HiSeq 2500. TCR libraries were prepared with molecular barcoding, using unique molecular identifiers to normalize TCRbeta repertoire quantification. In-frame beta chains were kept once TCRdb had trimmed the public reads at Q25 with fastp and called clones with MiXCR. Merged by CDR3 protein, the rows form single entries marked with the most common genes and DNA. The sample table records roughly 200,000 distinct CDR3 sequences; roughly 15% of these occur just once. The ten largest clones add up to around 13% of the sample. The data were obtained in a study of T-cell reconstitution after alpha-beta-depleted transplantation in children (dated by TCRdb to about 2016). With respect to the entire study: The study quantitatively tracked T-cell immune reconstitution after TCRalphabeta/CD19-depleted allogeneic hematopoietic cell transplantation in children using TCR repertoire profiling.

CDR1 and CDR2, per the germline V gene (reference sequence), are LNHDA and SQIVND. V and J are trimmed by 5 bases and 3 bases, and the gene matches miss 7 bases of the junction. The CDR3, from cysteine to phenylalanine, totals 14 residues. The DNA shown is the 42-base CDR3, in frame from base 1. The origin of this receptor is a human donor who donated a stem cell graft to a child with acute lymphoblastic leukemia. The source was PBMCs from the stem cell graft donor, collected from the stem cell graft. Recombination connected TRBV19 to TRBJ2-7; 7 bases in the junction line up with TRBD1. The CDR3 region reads CASSPWDSHYEQYF. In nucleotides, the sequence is TGTGCCAGTAGTCCCTGGGACAGTCACTACGAGCAGTACTTC.